These 32 T cell receptor beta chains were sequenced from one sample in a study of immune heterogeneity within non-small cell lung tumors. Multiplex PCR was performed with 32 V and 13 J primers, and it amplified TCR beta CDR3. TCRdb reprocessed the multiplex PCR reads via MiXCR and lists one record per CDR3 protein. The sample contains 15,000 or so distinct CDR3 sequences, about 30% of which appear only once. Each sample used roughly 0.65 ug of genomic DNA from bulk tumor tissue. Taken during surgery, several biopsies per primary tumor were spaced as far apart as possible within the tumor mass. Newly diagnosed with untreated non-small cell lung cancer, the patients underwent curative surgery. Specimen: lung tumor tissue. These TCRs come from a man in his forties with non-small cell lung cancer.

The gene calls are TRBV5-1 and TRBJ2-1; D is undetermined. The CDR3 has 15 residues. Germline values: CDR1 SGHRS, CDR2 YFSETQ. Trimming removed 4 bases at V and 1 base at J, with 12 bases between. The CDR3 loop reads CASSRAGGSYNEQFF. The CDR3 nucleotides read TGCGCCAGCAGCAGGGCAGGTGGGTCCTACAATGAGCAGTTCTTC.

With regard to this clonotype: One base away lies a much larger clone, so this may be a sequencing read error. The CDR3 ends on some other residue instead of the conserved phenylalanine or tryptophan, so this is likely a read error. The chain employs TRBV11-2 and TRBJ1-1; the D gene is possibly TRBD1 (5 bases). Trimming cost V 3 bases and J 7 bases, with 12 bases left between them. The CDR3 runs to 13 residues. Germline V gene data show CDR1 as SGHAT and CDR2 as FQNNGV. The CDR3 loop is CASSFERGSEAFY. CDR3 DNA sequence: TGTGCCAGCAGCTTTGAAAGGGGAAGTGAAGCTTTCTAT.

The table lists this clonotype with many counts. This chain connects TRBV6-1 to TRBJ1-2, with no clear D. V was trimmed by 1 base and J by 8 bases, leaving 11 bases between them. This CDR3 contains 13 residues. Germline V lookup: CDR1 MNHNS, CDR2 SASEGT. The CDR3 sequence: CASSEGPPTGYTF. DNA of the CDR3: TGTGCCAGCAGTGAAGGCCCCCCGACGGGCTACACCTTC.

V is TRBV4-3 and J is TRBJ2-6; D is unresolved. Trimming removed 0 bases from V and 0 bases from J, with 6 bases in between. Per germline, CDR1 LGHNA and CDR2 YSLEER. The CDR3 spans 16 residues. CDR3 region: CASSQDRASGANVLTF. In nucleotides, the CDR3 is TGCGCCAGCAGCCAAGATCGGGCCTCTGGGGCCAACGTCCTGACTTTC.

This clonotype was recorded a few times. The gene calls are TRBV18 and TRBJ2-1; unclear D gene. CDR1 and CDR2 from the germline V gene are KGHSH and LQKENI. CDR3 length: 15 amino acids. V lost 0 bases, J lost 7 bases, and 13 bases lay in between. As DNA, the CDR3 is TGTGCCAGCTCACCACCGGGATCCGTTAGGAATGAGCAGTTCTTC. It translates to CASSPPGSVRNEQFF. The whole variable domain, filled in from reference TRBV18 and TRBJ2-1, reads NAGVMQNPRHLVRRRGQEARLRCSPMKGHSHVYWYRQLPEEGLKFMVYLQKENIIDESGMPKERFSAEFPKEGPSILRIQQVVRGDSAAYFCASSPPGSVRNEQFFGPGTRLTVL.

V is TRBV5-6 and J is TRBJ1-5; no definite D call. V was pared by 0 bases and J by 1 base, with 11 bases between. The CDR3 totals 16 residues. Germline CDR1 and CDR2: SGHDT and YYEEEE. CDR3 sequence (DNA): TGTGCCAGCAGCTTGGGGGTGTTGGAGAGCAATCAGCCCCAGCATTTT. Translated, it gives CASSLGVLESNQPQHF.

The gene calls are TRBV30 and TRBJ1-5, with D possibly TRBD1 on 5 matching bases. This CDR3 region has 17 residues. Germline CDR1 reads GTSNPN; CDR2 reads SVGIG (reference sequence). V gave up 2 bases and J gave up 0 bases, with 17 bases separating them. The CDR3 loop is CAWSFRGADYSNQPQHF. The CDR3 DNA reads TGTGCCTGGAGTTTTCGAGGGGCCGACTATAGCAATCAGCCCCAGCATTTT.

V usage is TRBV18 and J usage is TRBJ2-1; D possibly matches TRBD1 or TRBD2 (10 bases each). V shed 4 bases and J shed 7 bases, with 26 bases lying between them. This CDR3 region has 18 residues. Germline CDR1 KGHSH, CDR2 LQKENI. In DNA, the CDR3 is TGTGCCAGCTCACAGGGACAGGGGAGGCTAGCGGGAGTGAATGAGCAGTTCTTC. It encodes CASSQGQGRLAGVNEQFF.

Points on this clonotype: Just one base apart from a much larger clone, this may be a read error. The chain carries TRBV25-1 and TRBJ1-1; D is unresolved. This CDR3 is built from 13 residues. V dropped 7 bases and J dropped 0 bases, with 9 bases sitting between them. The germline gives CDR1 MGHDK, CDR2 SYGVNS. The CDR3, as DNA: TGTGCCAGCACGACACCAGTGAACACTGAAGCTTTCTTT. Translated, it gives CASTTPVNTEAFF.

About this clonotype: The junction does not match germline at one end; this may be a read error. The chain joins TRBV15 to TRBJ2-6; D possibly corresponds to TRBD1 (5 bases). In germline, CDR1 is LNHNV, CDR2 YYDKDF (reference sequence). CDR3 length: 14 residues. This CDR3 is CATRGGAGANVVTF. The CDR3, as DNA: TGTGCCACCAGGGGTGGGGCTGGGGCCAACGTCGTGACTTTC.

Comments on this clonotype: A much larger clone lies a single base off, so this may be a read error. This chain connects TRBV20-1 to TRBJ2-1; TRBD2 matches 7 bases. Germline V gene data show CDR1 as DFQATT and CDR2 as SNEGSKA (reference sequence). This CDR3 region has 14 residues. V lost 1 base, J lost 6 bases, and 6 bases stayed unmatched. The CDR3: CSARGWWGGNEQFF. The CDR3, as DNA: TGCAGTGCTAGAGGCTGGTGGGGGGGCAATGAGCAGTTCTTC.

This chain links TRBV7-8 with TRBJ1-1, with 10 bases that match TRBD1. Germline V gene sequence: CDR1 SGHVS, CDR2 FQNEAQ. Losses at the gene ends were 3 bases for V and 2 bases for J; bases not matched to a gene: 9. This CDR3 is 17 amino acids long. DNA of the CDR3: TGTGCCAGCAGCTTTCCCGGGACAGGGGAGGTTAACACTGAAGCTTTCTTT. This encodes CASSFPGTGEVNTEAFF.

By frequency in the sample, this clonotype is medium-sized. The CDR3 spells CASRRTGGTQYF. In nucleotides, the CDR3 is TGTGCCAGCCGAAGGACAGGGGGTACGCAGTATTTT. The chain has TRBV12-3 or TRBV12-4 and TRBJ2-3, with TRBD1 matching 10 bases. The CDR3 extends over 12 amino acids. The V and J ends lost 8 bases and 8 bases, in that order; junction bases with no gene match: 4.

This clonotype was seen more than once but under ten times. CDR3 DNA: TGTGCCAGCAGCCTTAGCGTCGCAGATACGCAGTATTTT. Translating gives CASSLSVADTQYF. This chain connects TRBV7-2 to TRBJ2-3, with D possibly matching TRBD2 (5 bases). Looked up from germline, CDR1 is SGHTA and CDR2 is FQGNSA. This CDR3 spans 13 amino acids. Trimming removed 5 bases at V and 4 bases at J, with 10 bases between.

In regard to this clonotype: Being one base from a much bigger clone, this may be a read error. The rearrangement links TRBV4-1 to TRBJ2-7, with a weak D call TRBD2 (6 bases). This CDR3 spans 14 amino acids. Trimming shortened V by 5 bases and J by 7 bases, and 18 bases separated the two germline ends. Germline assignment: CDR1 MGHRA and CDR2 YSYEKL. This CDR3 is CASSEAGNLGEQYF. The CDR3 DNA is TGCGCCAGCAGCGAGGCGGGGAACCTGGGGGAGCAGTACTTC.

On this clonotype: A much larger clone lies a single base off, so this may be a read error. CDR3 nucleotide sequence: TGTGCCAGTAGTCCGGGGAGCGGGAGTACTACAGATACGCAGTATTTT. It encodes CASSPGSGSTTDTQYF. The chain is built from TRBV19 and TRBJ2-3; 8 bases are a match to TRBD2. J lost 3 bases, V lost 5 bases, and 10 bases had no gene match. The CDR3 loop spans 16 amino acids. The germline CDR1 and CDR2 sequences are LNHDA and SQIVND (reference sequence).

This clonotype was seen ten or more times. The chain combines TRBV9 with TRBJ1-6, with 7 bases fitting TRBD1. This CDR3 comprises 15 residues. The V gene end was trimmed by 4 bases and the J gene end by 6 bases; junction bases not matched to a gene: 7. CDR1 SGDLS and CDR2 YYNGEE come from the germline V gene. The CDR3 spells CASSPGGVFNSPLHF. The CDR3 DNA follows: TGTGCCAGCAGCCCAGGGGGGGTGTTTAATTCACCCCTCCACTTT.

This clonotype rates as medium-sized. This chain links TRBV28 with TRBJ2-7; D perhaps matches TRBD2 (7 bases). The CDR3 contains 12 residues. Looked up from germline, CDR1 is MDHEN and CDR2 is SYDVKM. Trimming cost V 4 bases and J 7 bases, with 11 bases left between them. CDR3 DNA sequence: TGTGCCAGCAGTTCTGGGAGGGGGGAGCAGTACTTC. Protein product: CASSSGRGEQYF.

Relative to its sample, this clonotype is medium-sized. The chain links TRBV10-3 to TRBJ1-2, with 11 bases matching TRBD1. Germline lookup yields CDR1 ENHRY and CDR2 SYGVKD. The length of the CDR3 is 14 residues. V shed 5 bases, J shed 14 bases, and the junction held 13 bases outside the gene matches. The CDR3 DNA sequence: TGTGCCATCAGTAACGGACAGGGGGCCTTAGGGTCGACCTTC. Its protein product is CAISNGQGALGSTF.

This clonotype was counted many times. This chain uses TRBV4-1 with TRBJ1-6; weak D call: TRBD1 (5 bases). V was trimmed by 6 bases and J by 10 bases, leaving 22 bases between them. The germline V gene has CDR1 MGHRA and CDR2 YSYEKL. CDR3 length equals 16 residues. The CDR3 DNA reads TGCGCCAGCAGTGAGGGACCTACACAATCTGGATCACCCCTCCACTTT. It yields the protein CASSEGPTQSGSPLHF.

This clonotype was seen only a few times. The chain combines TRBV20-1 with TRBJ1-1; D is uncertain. With 7 bases removed from V and 5 bases from J, the gap between germline ends came to 14 bases. The CDR3 is 12 residues long. Germline assignment: CDR1 DFQATT and CDR2 SNEGSKA (reference sequence). The DNA of the CDR3 is TGCAGTGTTTACCGTCACGGGACTGAAGCTTTCTTT. This translates into CSVYRHGTEAFF.

This clonotype was seen many times. This chain connects TRBV3-1 to TRBJ2-1, with 11 bases matching TRBD2. The CDR3 covers 16 residues. The germline gives CDR1 LGHDT, CDR2 YNNKEL (reference sequence). With 7 bases clipped from V and 8 bases from J, the junction kept 13 bases outside the gene matches. CDR3 in amino acids: CASTSRLAGRGDEQFF. CDR3 coding DNA: TGTGCCAGCACCTCGAGACTAGCGGGGCGAGGGGATGAGCAGTTCTTC.

About this clonotype: Just one base apart from a much larger clone, this may be a read error. The chain recombines TRBV20-1 with TRBJ2-7; D gene uncertain. Germline assignment: CDR1 DFQATT and CDR2 SNEGSKA (reference sequence). The CDR3 runs 12 residues. Trimming removed 4 bases from V and 5 bases from J, with 12 bases in between. The CDR3 nucleotides are TGCAGTGCTAACCCCGATCCCAACGAGCAGTACTTC. Protein product: CSANPDPNEQYF.

With regard to this clonotype: Possible read error: a much larger clone is one base away. The chain links TRBV12-3 or TRBV12-4 to TRBJ2-7; D is possibly TRBD1 or TRBD2 (9 bases each). The CDR3 covers 18 residues. Trimming cost V 5 bases and J 6 bases, with 29 bases left between them. The CDR3 nucleotides read TGTGCCAGCAGTCTTAACCTCTACACAGGGGGCGGGGGGGCCGAGCAGTACTTC. This gives the protein CASSLNLYTGGGGAEQYF.

This clonotype was picked up many times. The chain carries TRBV7-9 and TRBJ2-5, with no clear D. Germline values: CDR1 SEHNR, CDR2 FQNEAQ (reference sequence). This CDR3 region has 14 residues. Trimming pared 4 bases from V and 2 bases from J, leaving 11 bases between. This CDR3 is CASSSWIEQETQYF. The DNA of the CDR3 is TGTGCCAGCAGCTCGTGGATAGAGCAAGAGACCCAGTACTTC.

Worth noting for this clonotype: A read error may explain this, as a much larger clone is one base away. The chain carries TRBV11-3 and TRBJ2-7; D is possibly TRBD2 (5 bases). This CDR3 is 14 amino acids long. Germline values: CDR1 SGHNT, CDR2 YENEEA. The CDR3 DNA follows: TGTGCCCGCAGCTTAGCGTCAGGCCGCTACGAGCAGTACTTC. Protein sequence: CARSLASGRYEQYF.

The chain recombines TRBV5-5 with TRBJ2-4; D might be TRBD1 (5 bases). The V end was cut by 5 bases, the J end by 5 bases, with 17 bases between. The germline CDR1 and CDR2 sequences are SGHKS and YYEKEE (reference sequence). The CDR3 loop spans 15 amino acids. The CDR3 nucleotides read TGTGCCAGCAGAGAAGGGGTTCGTGAGGAAAACATTCAGTACTTC. It yields the protein CASREGVREENIQYF. Supplemented by reference TRBV5-5 and TRBJ2-4, the full variable domain reads DAGVTQSPTHLIKTRGQQVTLRCSPISGHKSVSWYQQVLGQGPQFIFQYYEKEERGRGNFPDRFSARQFPNYSSELNVNALLLGDSALYLCASREGVREENIQYFGAGTRLSVL.

This clonotype was detected a few times. At one boundary the junction diverges from the germline segment, which might be a read error. This chain links TRBV27 with TRBJ2-1, with D possibly TRBD1 on 6 matching bases. Germline V CDR1 and CDR2: MNHEY, SMNVEV (reference sequence). This CDR3 is built from 12 residues. CDR3 bases: TGTGCCATCAGTCTACAGGGTTTAGAGCAGTTCTTC. This translates into CAISLQGLEQFF.

The chain employs TRBV27 and TRBJ1-4, with a weak D call TRBD1 (6 bases). The CDR3 extends over 13 amino acids. Trimming stripped 9 bases from V and 5 bases from J, with 13 bases between. Germline lookup yields CDR1 MNHEY and CDR2 SMNVEV (reference sequence). CDR3 in amino acids: CASKQGANEKLFF. Written as DNA, the CDR3 is TGTGCCAGTAAACAGGGCGCCAATGAAAAACTGTTTTTT.

As concerns this clonotype: A much larger clone differs from this one at a single base, so this may be a read error. V gene TRBV5-1 combines with J gene TRBJ1-1, with TRBD1 matching over 7 bases. Germline V gene lookup returns CDR1 SGHRS and CDR2 YFSETQ. There are 15 residues in the CDR3. The CDR3 here is CASSSSGQSNTEALF. DNA for the CDR3: TGCGCCAGCAGCTCGTCGGGACAGTCGAACACTGAAGCTCTCTTT.

This clonotype ranks as medium-sized. The chain uses TRBV12-3 or TRBV12-4 and TRBJ2-7; D possibly corresponds to TRBD1 (5 bases). The CDR3 is 13 residues long. V lost 3 bases and J lost 2, with 8 bases in between. The CDR3 region has the DNA TGTGCCAGCAGTTTTAGACAGACCTACGAGCAGTACTTC. Amino acids: CASSFRQTYEQYF.

Comments on this clonotype: A read error may explain this, as a much larger clone is one base away. CDR3 sequence: CASSPRTSSYEQYF. The CDR3 DNA sequence: TGTGCCAGCAGTCCCCGGACTAGTTCCTACGAGCAGTACTTC. The rearrangement links TRBV12-3 or TRBV12-4 to TRBJ2-7; 7 nucleotides align to TRBD2. V lost 5 bases, J lost 1 base, and 5 bases stayed unmatched. The CDR3 covers 14 residues.